Below are 29 T cell receptor beta chains sequenced from a single sample in a study of blood T cell repertoires in COVID-19. The table came from immunoSEQ multiplex PCR; TCRdb's copy has only in-frame clones and leaves some out. The repertoire holds 140,000 to 150,000 clones, with roughly 78% as singletons. The specimen was PBMCs or T cells enriched from blood (not recorded which). Source of these receptors: a woman aged 50 to 60 who had recovered from COVID-19.

The CDR3 spells CATSDSQGNTEAFF. The CDR3 DNA is TGTGCCACCAGTGATTCCCAGGGGAACACTGAAGCTTTCTTT. The chain carries TRBV24-1 and TRBJ1-1; D may be TRBD1 (5 bases). Germline V gene data show CDR1 as KGHDR and CDR2 as SFDVKD. The V end was cut by 2 bases, the J end by 1 base, with 7 bases between. The CDR3 length is 14 residues.

The DNA of the CDR3 is TGTGCCAGCAGCACCTCGACAGGGGGCGATGGCTACACCTTC. It yields the protein CASSTSTGGDGYTF. V gene TRBV9 combines with J gene TRBJ1-2, with 10 bases lining up with TRBD1. This CDR3 contains 14 residues. V shed 4 bases and J 6 bases; nucleotides not matched to a gene: 6. Germline V gene lookup returns CDR1 SGDLS and CDR2 YYNGEE.

J is TRBJ1-1 and V is TRBV19, with 7 bases fitting TRBD1. The CDR3 length is 15 residues. Germline V gives CDR1 LNHDA, CDR2 SQIVND (reference sequence). J gave up 3 bases and V 6 bases, and 10 bases lay outside the gene matches. The CDR3 reads CASSSLPGTDTEAFF. DNA for the CDR3: TGTGCCAGTAGCTCCCTCCCGGGGACAGACACTGAAGCTTTCTTT.

J is TRBJ1-4 and V is TRBV7-6, with D possibly being TRBD1 (6 bases). The CDR3 is 16 amino acids. The V end was cut by 0 bases, the J end by 6 bases, with 14 bases between. Germline V CDR1 and CDR2: SGHVS, FNYEAQ. CDR3 DNA sequence: TGTGCCAGCAGCTTAGCGCCGCCAGGGGTGGATGAAAAACTGTTTTTT. Its translation is CASSLAPPGVDEKLFF.

The chain couples TRBV15 to TRBJ1-2; 7 bases align to TRBD1. J lost 1 base, V lost 3 bases, and 5 bases had no gene match. Germline CDR1 reads LNHNV; CDR2 reads YYDKDF (reference sequence). The CDR3 runs to 15 residues. The CDR3 protein is CATSSRAGGNYGYTF. CDR3 DNA sequence: TGTGCCACCAGCAGCCGAGCAGGGGGTAACTATGGCTACACCTTC.

V gene TRBV4-1 combines with J gene TRBJ1-1; perhaps TRBD1 as D (6 bases). Trimming cost V 4 bases and J 0 bases, with 15 bases left between them. The CDR3 is 16 residues long. Per germline, CDR1 MGHRA and CDR2 YSYEKL. The CDR3 nucleotides are TGCGCCAGCAGCCCTAGGACAGAACGTTTGAACACTGAAGCTTTCTTT. This encodes CASSPRTERLNTEAFF.

The CDR3 region is CASSLQGAGTEAFF. The CDR3, as DNA: TGTGCCAGCAGCTTACAGGGGGCAGGCACTGAAGCTTTCTTT. The rearrangement joins TRBV5-6 to TRBJ1-1; 9 bases agree with TRBD1. From germline, CDR1 is SGHDT and CDR2 YYEEEE. V gave up 2 bases and J gave up 4 bases; unmatched junction bases: 3. The CDR3 is 14 residues long. The whole variable domain, remainder taken from reference TRBV5-6 and TRBJ1-1, is DAGVTQSPTHLIKTRGQQVTLRCSPKSGHDTVSWYQQALGQGPQFIFQYYEEEERQRGNFPDRFSGHQFPNYSSELNVNALLLGDSALYLCASSLQGAGTEAFFGQGTRLTVV.

The CDR3 reads CASSRRQGSGLNEQFF. Written as DNA, the CDR3 is TGTGCCAGCAGCCGACGGCAGGGTAGCGGGCTTAATGAGCAGTTCTTC. The chain joins TRBV3-1 (or the pseudogene TRBV3-2) to TRBJ2-1; 7 positions agree with TRBD2. This CDR3 has 16 residues. Trimming removed 4 bases from V and 7 bases from J; junction bases left unmatched: 13. Germline CDR1 LGHDT, CDR2 YNNKEL (reference sequence).

J is TRBJ1-4 and V is TRBV28; TRBD1 might be the D (5 bases). Trimming removed 5 bases from V and 8 bases from J, with 15 bases in between. Germline loops: CDR1 MDHEN, CDR2 SYDVKM. The CDR3 length is 14 residues. The CDR3 sequence is CASSLQGKDEKLFF. The CDR3 DNA reads as TGTGCCAGCAGTCTCCAGGGTAAAGACGAAAAACTGTTTTTT.

The chain uses TRBV7-8 and TRBJ1-1, with 9 bases that match TRBD1. CDR1 is SGHVS and CDR2 is FQNEAQ in the germline V gene. The trim removed 2 bases at V and 3 bases at J, leaving 4 bases unmatched. The CDR3 has 15 residues. The CDR3 loop is CASSLLQGAYTEAFF. CDR3 coding DNA: TGTGCCAGCAGCTTACTACAGGGGGCCTACACTGAAGCTTTCTTT. Together with reference TRBV7-8 and TRBJ1-1, the CDR3 gives the full variable domain: GAGVSQSPRYKVAKRGQDVALRCDPISGHVSLFWYQQALGQGPEFLTYFQNEAQLDKSGLPSDRFFAERPEGSVSTLKIQRTQQEDSAVYLCASSLLQGAYTEAFFGQGTRLTVV.

The chain links TRBV14 to TRBJ1-2; 7 bases fit TRBD1. CDR3 length: 16 amino acids. The trim removed 5 bases at V and 5 bases at J, leaving 14 bases unmatched. From germline, CDR1 is SGHDN and CDR2 FVKESK. In nucleotides, the CDR3 is TGTGCCAGCAGCAAGGGACAGATAAGAGTCGGGTATGGCTACACCTTC. Its translation is CASSKGQIRVGYGYTF.

Written as DNA, the CDR3 is TGTGCCAGCAGCCCTGACTTACGGAACACTGAAGCTTTCTTT. Amino acids: CASSPDLRNTEAFF. J is TRBJ1-1 and V is TRBV7-9, with unresolved D. The V and J ends lost 5 bases and 1 base respectively, with 11 bases between them. The V gene's germline CDR1 is SEHNR and CDR2 FQNEAQ (reference sequence). The CDR3 loop spans 14 amino acids. Together with reference TRBV7-9 and TRBJ1-1, the CDR3 gives the full variable domain: DTGVSQNPRHKITKRGQNVTFRCDPISEHNRLYWYRQTLGQGPEFLTYFQNEAQLEKSRLLSDRFSAERPKGSFSTLEIQRTEQGDSAMYLCASSPDLRNTEAFFGQGTRLTVV.

This clone was seen once. The chain combines TRBV13 with TRBJ2-5; 8 positions agree with TRBD1. With V trimmed by 5 bases and J by 5 bases, 7 bases remained unmatched. The CDR3 runs to 14 residues. CDR1 is PRHDT and CDR2 is FYEKMQ in the germline V gene (reference sequence). The CDR3 reads CASSPRGRRETQYF. The CDR3 nucleotides are TGTGCCAGCAGCCCCAGGGGGCGCCGGGAGACCCAGTACTTC.

This chain links TRBV7-9 with TRBJ1-5, with D unclear. The CDR3 spans 16 residues. Germline CDR1 is SEHNR and CDR2 is FQNEAQ (reference sequence). Trimming removed 1 base at V and 1 base at J, with 11 bases between. The CDR3: CASSLGSVGSNQPQHF. CDR3 in DNA: TGTGCCAGCAGCTTAGGGAGCGTTGGGAGCAATCAGCCCCAGCATTTT.

The chain has TRBV5-6 and TRBJ2-5, with a tentative D call TRBD1 (5 bases). The CDR3 consists of 14 residues. V dropped 7 bases and J dropped 4 bases, with 17 bases sitting between them. The germline V gene encodes CDR1 SGHDT and CDR2 YYEEEE. CDR3 sequence: CASVGQGRIETQYF. For the CDR3, the DNA is TGTGCCAGCGTCGGGCAGGGAAGGATAGAGACCCAGTACTTC.

In this sample, this clone turned up a few times. This chain connects TRBV7-2 to TRBJ2-2; D uncertain. The CDR3 extends over 14 amino acids. V was trimmed by 1 base and J by 3 bases, leaving 6 bases between them. CDR1 and CDR2 from the germline V gene are SGHTA and FQGNSA. DNA of the CDR3: TGTGCCAGCAGCTTAGACCGAGACACCGGGGAGCTGTTTTTT. Translation: CASSLDRDTGELFF.

The CDR3 DNA is TGTGCCAGCAGACGACAGGGGGACCAGCCCCAGCATTTT. Its protein product is CASRRQGDQPQHF. The rearrangement uses TRBV27 and TRBJ1-5; TRBD1 matches at 9 bases. CDR3 length equals 13 residues. V was pared by 6 bases and J by 7 bases, with 4 bases of the junction left unmatched. CDR1 and CDR2 (germline): MNHEY, SMNVEV (reference sequence).

The J gene is TRBJ1-6, the V gene TRBV28; 9 positions match TRBD1. The CDR3 extends over 15 amino acids. V lost 5 bases to trimming and J lost 7 bases; unmatched junction nucleotides: 6. From germline, CDR1 is MDHEN and CDR2 SYDVKM. CDR3 in amino acids: CASSQGQGKNSPLHF. Here the CDR3 DNA reads TGTGCCAGCAGTCAGGGACAGGGAAAGAATTCACCCCTCCACTTT.

V and J are TRBV27 and TRBJ2-5; 11 nucleotides line up with TRBD2. The germline gives CDR1 MNHEY, CDR2 SMNVEV (reference sequence). Unmatched junction bases numbered 5, after V lost 6 bases and J lost 5 bases. The CDR3 spans 14 residues. The CDR3: CASRLAGGLETQYF. DNA for the CDR3: TGTGCCAGCAGATTAGCGGGGGGGTTGGAGACCCAGTACTTC.

CDR3 loop: CASSWSSVQEGSEAFF. The CDR3 nucleotides read TGTGCCAGCTCATGGTCTAGTGTACAGGAGGGGAGTGAAGCTTTCTTT. The V and J genes are TRBV18 and TRBJ1-1; a weak D match, TRBD1 (5 bases). There are 16 residues in the CDR3. The V gene's germline CDR1 is KGHSH and CDR2 LQKENI. V lost 5 bases and J lost 7, with 23 bases in between.

V is TRBV6-6 and J is TRBJ1-2; D is unresolved. V was trimmed by 5 bases and J by 4 bases, leaving 20 bases between them. There are 16 residues in the CDR3. From germline, CDR1 is MNHNY and CDR2 SVGAGI (reference sequence). The CDR3 sequence: CASSTPTEVGGYGYTF. Here the CDR3 DNA reads TGTGCCAGCAGTACCCCTACAGAGGTCGGAGGCTATGGCTACACCTTC.

The genes are TRBV11-2 and TRBJ2-1; perhaps TRBD1 as D (5 bases). V was shortened by 5 bases and J by 0 bases, with 8 bases between the two germline ends. In germline, CDR1 is SGHAT, CDR2 FQNNGV. CDR3 length: 14 amino acids. The CDR3 reads CASSPQGSYNEQFF. The CDR3 coding sequence is TGTGCCAGCAGCCCCCAGGGCTCCTACAATGAGCAGTTCTTC.

The rearrangement uses TRBV7-8 and TRBJ1-3; no reliable D call. The length of the CDR3 is 16 residues. The V end lost 1 base, the J end lost 0 bases, and 10 bases lay between the germline ends. Per the germline V gene, CDR1 is SGHVS and CDR2 is FQNEAQ. The CDR3 region is CASSLEPETSGNTIYF. In DNA, the CDR3 is TGTGCCAGCAGCTTAGAGCCGGAGACCTCTGGAAACACCATATATTTT.

This clone was detected a few times. The chain combines TRBV5-5 with TRBJ1-1; 7 bases agree with TRBD1. V shed 6 bases and J 1 base; nucleotides not matched to a gene: 6. CDR1 and CDR2 from the germline V gene are SGHKS and YYEKEE (reference sequence). The CDR3 runs 14 residues. The CDR3 DNA is TGTGCCAGCATAGACAGGGTGGGGAACACTGAAGCTTTCTTT. As protein: CASIDRVGNTEAFF.

The CDR3 sequence: CASSLFLGNSPLHF. As DNA, the CDR3 is TGTGCCAGCAGTTTGTTTCTGGGCAATTCACCCCTCCACTTT. The chain employs TRBV28 and TRBJ1-6; D ambiguous. Per germline, CDR1 MDHEN and CDR2 SYDVKM. Trimming removed 3 bases at V and 7 bases at J, with 10 bases between. The CDR3 is made up of 14 amino acids. The whole variable domain, remainder taken from reference TRBV28 and TRBJ1-6, is DVKVTQSSRYLVKRTGEKVFLECVQDMDHENMFWYRQDPGLGLRLIYFSYDVKMKEKGDIPEGYSVSREKKERFSLILESASTNQTSMYLCASSLFLGNSPLHFGNGTRLTVT.

The chain has TRBV5-1 and TRBJ1-4, with 7 bases identical to TRBD1. After removal of 0 bases from V and 4 bases from J, the junction contained 3 bases not matched to a gene. In germline, CDR1 is SGHRS, CDR2 YFSETQ. This CDR3 has 15 residues. CDR3 region: CASSLEGAYNEKLFF. As DNA, the CDR3 is TGCGCCAGCAGCTTGGAGGGGGCCTATAATGAAAAACTGTTTTTT.

The CDR3 protein is CASSHGQLIAKNIQYF. As DNA, the CDR3 is TGTGCCAGCAGTCATGGACAGCTTATAGCCAAAAACATTCAGTACTTC. The genes are TRBV28 and TRBJ2-4, with TRBD1 as a possible D gene (6 bases). CDR3 length: 16 amino acids. The germline CDR1 and CDR2 sequences are MDHEN and SYDVKM. The germline V and J ends were trimmed by 5 bases and 0 bases, with 14 bases remaining between them.

V is TRBV7-9 and J is TRBJ1-6, with D tentatively TRBD1 (5 bases). The CDR3 covers 13 residues. V gave up 4 bases and J gave up 10 bases, with 11 bases separating them. The germline V gene encodes CDR1 SEHNR and CDR2 FQNEAQ (reference sequence). The CDR3: CASSSGGVSPLHF. Written as DNA, the CDR3 is TGTGCCAGCAGCTCCGGGGGGGTCTCACCCCTCCACTTT.

The chain joins TRBV28 to TRBJ2-7; D ambiguous. Germline CDR1 MDHEN, CDR2 SYDVKM. The V gene lost 6 bases and the J gene lost 4 bases, with 13 bases spanning the gap. The CDR3 is made up of 13 amino acids. CDR3 protein: CASSFQSSYEQYF. CDR3 sequence (DNA): TGTGCCAGCAGCTTCCAATCCAGTTACGAGCAGTACTTC.